This T cell receptor (beta chain) was recorded in a study of patients with pleural tuberculosis (dated 2014 in TCRdb). The data were produced on an Illumina Genome Analyzer IIx. Starting from the raw public reads, TCRdb applied fastp trimming at Q25, assembled clones with MiXCR and retained in-frame beta chains. Each entry merges the rows of one CDR3 protein and shows their most common DNA and genes. Across this sample there are under 65,000 distinct CDR3 sequences, with less than 9.5% seen only once. The top ten clonotypes cover around 15% of the sample. Including cysteine and phenylalanine, the CDR3 has 14 amino acids. Kept here is only the CDR3 DNA, which spans 42 bases and is read in frame from base 1. Per the germline V gene (reference sequence), DFQATT is the CDR1 and SNEGSKA is the CDR2. V drops 2 bases and J drops 4 bases, leaving 15 bases in between. At least ten counts were recorded for this clonotype. Its antigen specificity is not known. No base-level quality is on record; no much larger clone is a single base apart.

The origin of this receptor is a human donor with pleural tuberculosis. This chain is built from TRBV20-1 and TRBJ2-7; TRBD2 is perhaps the D gene, given 5 matching bases. The CDR3 is CSARRYGRGYEQYF. The nucleotides are TGCAGTGCTAGAAGGTACGGAAGAGGGTACGAGCAGTACTTC.